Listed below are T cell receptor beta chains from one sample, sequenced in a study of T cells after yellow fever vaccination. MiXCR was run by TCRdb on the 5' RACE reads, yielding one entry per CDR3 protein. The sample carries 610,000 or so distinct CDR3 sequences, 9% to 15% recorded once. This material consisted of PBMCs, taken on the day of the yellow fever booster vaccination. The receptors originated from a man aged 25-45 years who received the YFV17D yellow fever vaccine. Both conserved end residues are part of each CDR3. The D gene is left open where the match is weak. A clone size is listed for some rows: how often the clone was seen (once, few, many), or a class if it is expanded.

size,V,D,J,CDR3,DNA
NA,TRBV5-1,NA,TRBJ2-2,CASRGQKNPSTGELFF,TGCGCCAGCAGGGGACAAAAAAACCCGAGCACCGGGGAGCTGTTTTTT
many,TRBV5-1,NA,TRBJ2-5,CASSLSAETQYF,TGCGCCAGCAGCTTGTCCGCCGAGACCCAGTACTTC
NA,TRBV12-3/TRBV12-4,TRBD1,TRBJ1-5,CASRRTGSNQPQHF,TGTGCCAGCAGGAGGACAGGGAGCAATCAGCCCCAGCATTTT
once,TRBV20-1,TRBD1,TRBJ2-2,CSARVSGTANTGELFF,TGCAGTGCTAGAGTCTCCGGGACAGCGAACACCGGGGAGCTGTTTTTT
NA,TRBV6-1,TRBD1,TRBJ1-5,CASSRQGSSQPQHF,TGTGCCAGCAGCCGACAGGGGAGTTCTCAGCCCCAGCATTTT
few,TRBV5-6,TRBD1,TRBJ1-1,CASSLRGVGEAFF,TGTGCCAGCAGCCTCAGGGGGGTCGGGGAAGCTTTCTTT
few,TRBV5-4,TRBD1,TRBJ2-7,CASSRGTGVRNEQYF,TGTGCCAGCAGTCGCGGGACAGGGGTACGAAACGAGCAGTACTTC
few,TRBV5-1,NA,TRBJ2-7,CASSLWASGTSYEQYF,TGCGCCAGCAGCTTGTGGGCCTCGGGAACGTCCTACGAGCAGTACTTC
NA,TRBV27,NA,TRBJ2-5,CASSLGGHETQYF,TGTGCCAGCAGTTTAGGAGGGCATGAGACCCAGTACTTC
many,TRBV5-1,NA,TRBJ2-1,CASSPRLREIYNEQFF,TGCGCCAGCAGCCCCAGACTTCGAGAGATCTACAATGAGCAGTTCTTC
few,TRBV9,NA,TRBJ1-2,CASSLMTGLYGYTF,TGTGCCAGCAGCTTAATGACAGGCCTCTATGGCTACACCTTC
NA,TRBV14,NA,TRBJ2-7,CASSQGWVDRSYEQYF,TGTGCCAGCAGCCAAGGTTGGGTCGACAGGTCCTACGAGCAGTACTTC
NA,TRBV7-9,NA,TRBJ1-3,CASSPGHLGLSGNTIYF,TGTGCCAGCAGCCCGGGACACTTGGGACTCTCTGGAAACACCATATATTTT
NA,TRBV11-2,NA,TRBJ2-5,CASSLGRRVRIGTQYF,TGTGCCAGCAGCTTAGGCAGACGGGTACGGATTGGGACCCAGTACTTC
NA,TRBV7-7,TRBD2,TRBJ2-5,CASSLGTSGETQHF,TGTGCCAGCAGCTTGGGGACTAGTGGGGAGACCCAGCACTTC
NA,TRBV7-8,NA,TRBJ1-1,CASSFTEDTEAFF,TGTGCCAGCAGCTTTACGGAGGACACTGAAGCTTTCTTT
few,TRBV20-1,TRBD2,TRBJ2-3,CSARDGRQASGRYLDTQYF,TGCAGTGCTAGAGATGGGCGCCAAGCTAGCGGGAGATATCTAGATACGCAGTATTTT
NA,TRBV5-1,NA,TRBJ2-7,CASRAAGEQYF,TGCGCCAGCAGGGCAGCGGGCGAGCAGTACTTC
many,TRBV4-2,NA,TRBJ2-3,CASSRDTSTDTQYF,TGTGCCAGCAGCCGGGACACCTCCACAGATACGCAGTATTTT
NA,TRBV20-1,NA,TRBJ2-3,CSAIQGKDTQYF,TGCAGTGCCATCCAGGGGAAGGATACGCAGTATTTT
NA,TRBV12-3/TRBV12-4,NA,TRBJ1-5,CASSLGQVSQPQHF,TGTGCCAGCAGTTTAGGACAGGTTAGTCAGCCCCAGCATTTT
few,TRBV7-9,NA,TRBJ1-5,CASSSGGRSSYQPQHF,TGTGCCAGCAGCTCTGGCGGACGGAGCTCGTATCAGCCCCAGCATTTT
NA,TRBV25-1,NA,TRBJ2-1,CASSVTPPVVINEQFF,TGTGCCAGCAGTGTAACGCCGCCGGTTGTGATCAATGAGCAGTTCTTC
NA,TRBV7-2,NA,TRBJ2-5,CASSPPGSKRETQYF,TGTGCCAGCAGCCCCCCAGGGAGTAAAAGAGAGACCCAGTACTTC
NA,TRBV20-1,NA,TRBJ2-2,CSARDPLWGAGELFF,TGCAGTGCCAGGGACCCCCTTTGGGGCGCCGGGGAGCTGTTTTTT
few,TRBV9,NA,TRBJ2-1,CASSVSNNEQFF,TGTGCCAGCAGCGTCTCGAACAATGAGCAGTTCTTC
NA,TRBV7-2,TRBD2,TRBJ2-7,CASSSEPGLAVYEQYF,TGTGCCAGCAGCTCCGAACCGGGACTAGCGGTCTACGAGCAGTACTTC
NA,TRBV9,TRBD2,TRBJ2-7,CASSASRDYPYEQYF,TGTGCCAGCAGCGCTAGCCGGGACTATCCCTACGAGCAGTACTTC
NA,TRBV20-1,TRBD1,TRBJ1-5,CSAPGTGDGNQPQHF,TGCAGTGCTCCTGGGACAGGGGACGGCAATCAGCCCCAGCATTTT
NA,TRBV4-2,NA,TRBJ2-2,CASSRGASGGTGELFF,TGTGCCAGCAGCCGGGGGGCTAGCGGTGGCACCGGGGAGCTGTTTTTT
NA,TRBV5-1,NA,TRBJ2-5,CASTLGLSGKETQYF,TGCGCCAGTACCCTTGGGCTTAGCGGTAAAGAGACCCAGTACTTC
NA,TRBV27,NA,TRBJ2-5,CASSTSAWLQETQYF,TGTGCCAGCAGTACCAGCGCGTGGCTTCAAGAGACCCAGTACTTC